These 6 T cell receptor beta chains share one sample of origin, sequenced in a study of T cell responses to AZD1222 COVID-19 vaccine. Sequenced by immunoSEQ multiplex PCR; TCRdb stores in-frame clones only, minus some. Of approximately 170,000 clones listed, roughly 85% are singletons. Sample: peripheral blood, taken 28 days after the second AZD1222 dose. Receptor source: an adult who received the AZD1222 COVID-19 vaccine.

This rearrangement joins TRBV6-5 to TRBJ2-1; D assignment may be TRBD1 or TRBD2 (5 bases each). CDR1 is MNHEY and CDR2 is SVGAGI in the germline V gene. The length of the CDR3 is 13 residues. The V and J ends lost 5 bases and 4 bases respectively, with 9 bases between them. The CDR3, as DNA: TGTGCCAGCAGTCGGGACGAATACAATGAGCAGTTCTTC. The encoded protein is CASSRDEYNEQFF.

The genes are TRBV7-9 and TRBJ2-5; D gene ambiguous. This CDR3 has 16 residues. V was pared by 2 bases and J by 1 base, with 14 bases between. Germline values: CDR1 SEHNR, CDR2 FQNEAQ (reference sequence). The CDR3 nucleotides are TGTGCCAGCAGCTTACTTTCCGGCTATTTCCAAGAGACCCAGTACTTC. It codes for CASSLLSGYFQETQYF.

This chain connects TRBV9 to TRBJ1-1; weak D call: TRBD1 (5 bases). The length of the CDR3 is 18 residues. V was clipped by 3 bases and J by 1 base, with 22 bases between them. Germline CDR1 is SGDLS and CDR2 is YYNGEE. CDR3 DNA sequence: TGTGCCAGCAGCGGCTCATGGGGGGGTTGGGGCACGAACACTGAAGCTTTCTTT. It codes for CASSGSWGGWGTNTEAFF.

The gene calls are TRBV2 and TRBJ1-1; no definite D call. Germline CDR1 reads SNHLY; CDR2 reads FYNNEI. V lost 4 bases, J lost 1 base, and 7 bases lay in between. The CDR3 covers 13 residues. CDR3: CASSVESNTEAFF. The CDR3 nucleotides are TGTGCCAGCAGTGTAGAATCGAACACTGAAGCTTTCTTT.

The table lists this clone with a few counts. The chain is built from TRBV20-1 and TRBJ1-1; D is uncertain. The V gene lost 4 bases and the J gene lost 7 bases, with 10 bases spanning the gap. This CDR3 spans 11 amino acids. Germline V gives CDR1 DFQATT, CDR2 SNEGSKA (reference sequence). The CDR3 sequence: CSATDLLEAFF. CDR3 coding DNA: TGCAGTGCTACAGACCTCCTTGAAGCTTTCTTT.

The rearrangement uses TRBV2 and TRBJ2-5, with a possible D match to TRBD2 (5 bases). This CDR3 has 13 residues. V lost 8 bases to trimming and J lost 2 bases, with 12 bases between them. Looked up from germline, CDR1 is SNHLY and CDR2 is FYNNEI. CDR3 sequence: CASYRGYQETQYF. The CDR3 bases are TGTGCCAGCTACCGGGGATATCAAGAGACCCAGTACTTC.